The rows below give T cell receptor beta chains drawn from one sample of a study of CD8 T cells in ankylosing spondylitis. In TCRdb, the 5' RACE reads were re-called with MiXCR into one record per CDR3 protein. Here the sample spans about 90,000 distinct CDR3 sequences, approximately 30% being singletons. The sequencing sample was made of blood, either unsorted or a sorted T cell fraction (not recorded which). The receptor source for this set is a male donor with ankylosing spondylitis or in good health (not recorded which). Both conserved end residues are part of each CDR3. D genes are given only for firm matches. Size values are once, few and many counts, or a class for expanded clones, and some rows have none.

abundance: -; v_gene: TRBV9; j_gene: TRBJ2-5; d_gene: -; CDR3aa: CASSVGSAQWETQYF; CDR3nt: TGTGCCAGCAGCGTAGGTAGCGCACAATGGGAGACCCAGTACTTC
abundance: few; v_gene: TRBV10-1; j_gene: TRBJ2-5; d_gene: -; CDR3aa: CASSEIQKSETQYF; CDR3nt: TGCGCCAGCAGTGAGATCCAAAAATCGGAGACCCAGTACTTC
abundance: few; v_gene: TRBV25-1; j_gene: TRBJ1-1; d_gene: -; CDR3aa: CASSEYGAGTEAFF; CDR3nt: TGTGCCAGCAGTGAATATGGGGCGGGAACTGAAGCTTTCTTT
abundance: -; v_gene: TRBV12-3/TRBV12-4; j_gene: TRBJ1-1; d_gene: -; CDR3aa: CASRSVSEAFF; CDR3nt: TGTGCCAGCAGGTCGGTTTCTGAAGCTTTCTTT
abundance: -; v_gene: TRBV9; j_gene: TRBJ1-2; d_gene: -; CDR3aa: CASSVGDRANYGYTF; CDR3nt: TGTGCCAGCAGCGTAGGGGATCGGGCTAACTATGGCTACACCTTC
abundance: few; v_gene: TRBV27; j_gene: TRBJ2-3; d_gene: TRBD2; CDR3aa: CASSSASGIADTQYF; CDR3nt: TGTGCCAGCAGTTCGGCTAGCGGGATAGCAGATACGCAGTATTTT
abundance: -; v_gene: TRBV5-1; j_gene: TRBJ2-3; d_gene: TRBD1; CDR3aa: CASSWKGQGDTQYF; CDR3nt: TGCGCCAGCAGCTGGAAAGGACAGGGCGATACGCAGTATTTT
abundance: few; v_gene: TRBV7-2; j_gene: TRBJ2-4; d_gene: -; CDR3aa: CASSFVADAKNIQYF; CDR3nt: TGTGCCAGCAGCTTCGTAGCGGACGCCAAAAACATTCAGTACTTC
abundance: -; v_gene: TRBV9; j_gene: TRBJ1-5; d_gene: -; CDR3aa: CASSVGADNQPQHF; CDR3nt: TGTGCCAGCAGCGTAGGGGCCGACAATCAGCCCCAGCATTTT
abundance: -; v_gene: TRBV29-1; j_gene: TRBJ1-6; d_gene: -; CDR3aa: CSVEDYTGSPLHF; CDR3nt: TGCAGCGTTGAGGACTATACCGGTTCACCCCTCCACTTT
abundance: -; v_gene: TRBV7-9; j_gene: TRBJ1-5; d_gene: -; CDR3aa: CASSHLVEGPPQPQHF; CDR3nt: TGTGCCAGCAGCCACCTGGTGGAGGGGCCCCCTCAGCCCCAGCATTTT
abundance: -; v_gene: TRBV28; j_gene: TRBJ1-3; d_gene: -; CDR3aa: CASSAHSGGPGNTIYF; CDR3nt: TGTGCCAGCAGTGCCCACTCGGGGGGACCTGGGAACACCATATATTTT
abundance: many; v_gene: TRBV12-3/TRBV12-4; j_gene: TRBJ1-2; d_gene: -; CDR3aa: CASSLSPPGFGYTF; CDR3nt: TGTGCCAGCAGTTTAAGTCCCCCAGGTTTTGGCTACACCTTC
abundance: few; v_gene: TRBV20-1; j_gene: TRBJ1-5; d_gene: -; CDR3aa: CSARDGIQPQHF; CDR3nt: TGCAGTGCTAGGGATGGCATCCAGCCCCAGCATTTT
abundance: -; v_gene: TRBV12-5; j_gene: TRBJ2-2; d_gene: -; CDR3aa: CASAVGTGELFF; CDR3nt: TGTGCTAGCGCTGTGGGCACCGGGGAGCTGTTTTTT
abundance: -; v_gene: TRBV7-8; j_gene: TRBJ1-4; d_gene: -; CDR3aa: CASSFLGQFATNEKLFF; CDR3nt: TGTGCCAGCAGCTTCCTCGGACAGTTTGCAACTAATGAAAAACTGTTTTTT
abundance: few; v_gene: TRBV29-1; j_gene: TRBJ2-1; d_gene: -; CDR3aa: CSVRDGSFNVQFF; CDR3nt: TGCAGCGTTAGGGATGGTAGCTTTAACGTGCAGTTCTTC